This record concerns one T cell receptor beta chain sequence. The antigen remains unidentified. The sample comes from a study of Ad26.COV2.S vaccination and SARS-CoV-2 variants. About the study: Into the muscle, Ad26.COV2.S was dosed once or twice, 56 days apart.

Treatment indicated: 15 to 20 received Ad26.COV2.S at low or high dose, single or two shots; a few received placebo; per-sample allocation not given. Sampling was performed 63 days after the first vaccine or placebo injection. A Boston donor was an adult aged 18-55 years. TCRdb's table, derived via immunoSEQ multiplex PCR, lists solely in-frame clones and lacks some. The repertoire holds hundreds of thousands of clones, with 70% to 90% as singletons. Notes on the study in general: Vaccine recipients and placebo recipients showed similar non-spike TCR breadth.

Germline values: CDR1 SNHLY, CDR2 FYNNEI. Trimming left V 7 bases short and J 7 bases short, with 10 bases between. The CDR3 has 12 amino acids. The sequence derives from a person aged 18-60 years who received the Ad26.COV2.S COVID-19 vaccine or a placebo. The rearrangement links TRBV2 to TRBJ2-2; D is perhaps TRBD2 (6 bases). The source was peripheral blood, collected in a trial of Ad26.COV2.S vaccine versus placebo. The CDR3 region is CASTVGGGELFF. In nucleotides, the CDR3 is TGTGCCAGCACCGTGGGGGGCGGGGAGCTGTTTTTT.